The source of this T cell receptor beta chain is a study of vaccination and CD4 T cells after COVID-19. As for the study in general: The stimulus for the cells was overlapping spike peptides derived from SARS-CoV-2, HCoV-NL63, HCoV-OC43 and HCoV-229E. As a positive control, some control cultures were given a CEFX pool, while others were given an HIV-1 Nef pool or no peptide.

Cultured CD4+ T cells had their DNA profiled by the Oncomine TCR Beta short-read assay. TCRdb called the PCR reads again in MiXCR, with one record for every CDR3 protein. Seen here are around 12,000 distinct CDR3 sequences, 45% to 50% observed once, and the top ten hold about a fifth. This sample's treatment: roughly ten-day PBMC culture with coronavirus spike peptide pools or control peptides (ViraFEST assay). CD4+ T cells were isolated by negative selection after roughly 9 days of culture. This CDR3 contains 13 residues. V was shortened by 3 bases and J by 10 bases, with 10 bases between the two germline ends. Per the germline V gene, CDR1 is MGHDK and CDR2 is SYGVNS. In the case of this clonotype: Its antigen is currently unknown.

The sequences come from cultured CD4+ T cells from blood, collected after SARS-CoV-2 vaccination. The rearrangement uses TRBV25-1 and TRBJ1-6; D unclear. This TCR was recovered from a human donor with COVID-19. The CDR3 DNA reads TGTGCCAGCAGTGAGGCAGGCGGGTCACCCCTCCACTTT. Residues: CASSEAGGSPLHF. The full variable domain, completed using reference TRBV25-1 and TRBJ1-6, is EADIYQTPRYLVIGTGKKITLECSQTMGHDKMYWYQQDPGMELHLIHYSYGVNSTEKGDLSSESTVSRIRTEHFPLTLESARPSHTSQYLCASSEAGGSPLHFGNGTRLTVT.